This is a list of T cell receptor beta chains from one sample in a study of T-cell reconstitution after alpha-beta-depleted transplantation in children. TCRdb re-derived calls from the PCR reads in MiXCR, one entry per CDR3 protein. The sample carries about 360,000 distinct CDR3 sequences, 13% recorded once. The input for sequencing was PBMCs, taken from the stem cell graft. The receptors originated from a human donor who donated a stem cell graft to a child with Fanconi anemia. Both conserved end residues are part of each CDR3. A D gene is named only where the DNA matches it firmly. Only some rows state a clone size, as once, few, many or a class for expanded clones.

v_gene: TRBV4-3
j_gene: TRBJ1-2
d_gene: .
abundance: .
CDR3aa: CASSHADGVGYGYTF
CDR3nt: TGCGCCAGCAGCCATGCGGACGGGGTCGGCTATGGCTACACCTTC

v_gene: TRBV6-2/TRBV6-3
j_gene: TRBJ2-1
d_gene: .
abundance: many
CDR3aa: CASSTPRAFYNEQFF
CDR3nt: TGTGCCAGCAGTACCCCAAGGGCCTTCTACAATGAGCAGTTCTTC

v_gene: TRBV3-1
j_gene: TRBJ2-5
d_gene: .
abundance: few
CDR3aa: CASSALGFQETQYF
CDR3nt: TGTGCCAGCAGCGCGCTCGGGTTTCAAGAGACCCAGTACTTC

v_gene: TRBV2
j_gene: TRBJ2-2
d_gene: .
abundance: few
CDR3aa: CASAGTGGVSTGELFF
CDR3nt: TGTGCCAGCGCTGGAACAGGAGGCGTATCCACCGGGGAGCTGTTTTTT

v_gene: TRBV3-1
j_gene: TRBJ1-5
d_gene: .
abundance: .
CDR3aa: CASSPAGGGQPQHF
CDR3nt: TGTGCCAGCAGCCCGGCGGGGGGCGGTCAGCCCCAGCATTTT

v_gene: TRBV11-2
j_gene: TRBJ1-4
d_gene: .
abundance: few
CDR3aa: CASSLDPTGSGEKLFF
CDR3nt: TGTGCCAGCAGCTTAGACCCCACCGGTTCGGGTGAAAAACTGTTTTTT

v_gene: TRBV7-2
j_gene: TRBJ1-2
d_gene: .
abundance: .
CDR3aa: CASSSSAGSWGYTF
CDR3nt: TGTGCCAGCAGCTCCTCGGCCGGGAGTTGGGGCTACACCTTC

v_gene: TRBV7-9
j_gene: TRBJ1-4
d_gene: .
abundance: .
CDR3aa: CASSKGGTSYEKLFF
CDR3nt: TGTGCCAGCAGCAAAGGAGGCACGTCCTATGAAAAACTGTTTTTT

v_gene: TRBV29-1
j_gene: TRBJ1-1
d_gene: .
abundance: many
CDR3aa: CSVARQEEAFF
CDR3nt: TGCAGCGTGGCGCGACAAGAGGAAGCTTTCTTT

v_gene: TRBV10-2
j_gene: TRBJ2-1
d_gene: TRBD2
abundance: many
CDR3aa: CASSDGLAGNNEQFF
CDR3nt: TGCGCCAGCAGTGATGGACTAGCGGGTAACAATGAGCAGTTCTTC

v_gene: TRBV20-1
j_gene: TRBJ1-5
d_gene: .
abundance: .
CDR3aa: CSAGAGNNQPQHF
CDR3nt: TGCAGTGCTGGCGCAGGGAACAATCAGCCCCAGCATTTT

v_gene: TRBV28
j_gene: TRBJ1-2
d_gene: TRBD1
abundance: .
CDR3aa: CAVRDRGVGYTF
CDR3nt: TGTGCCGTCCGGGACAGGGGCGTTGGCTACACCTTC

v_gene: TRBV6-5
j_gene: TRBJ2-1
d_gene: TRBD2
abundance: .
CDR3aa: CASSSPGGVNEQFF
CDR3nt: TGTGCCAGCAGTTCCCCGGGGGGGGTGAATGAGCAGTTCTTC

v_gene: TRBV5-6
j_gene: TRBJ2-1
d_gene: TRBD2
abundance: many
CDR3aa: CASSLALAGLWEQFF
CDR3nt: TGTGCCAGCAGCTTGGCGCTAGCGGGGTTATGGGAGCAGTTCTTC

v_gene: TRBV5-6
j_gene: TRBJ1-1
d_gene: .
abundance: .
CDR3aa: CASSSLLLTNTEAFF
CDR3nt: TGTGCCAGCAGCTCCCTCCTGTTAACCAACACTGAAGCTTTCTTT

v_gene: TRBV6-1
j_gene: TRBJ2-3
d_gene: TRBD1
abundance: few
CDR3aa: CASNPGTALADTQYF
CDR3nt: TGTGCCAGCAACCCCGGGACAGCACTGGCAGATACGCAGTATTTT

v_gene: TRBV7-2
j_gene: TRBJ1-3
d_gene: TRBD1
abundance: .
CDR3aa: CASSKLGTGAGNTIYF
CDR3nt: TGTGCCAGCAGCAAACTCGGGACAGGGGCTGGAAACACCATATATTTT

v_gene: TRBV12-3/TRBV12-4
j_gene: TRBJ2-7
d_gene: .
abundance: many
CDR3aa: CASSPQYPAPGEQYF
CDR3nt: TGTGCCAGCAGTCCTCAATACCCGGCGCCAGGAGAGCAGTACTTC

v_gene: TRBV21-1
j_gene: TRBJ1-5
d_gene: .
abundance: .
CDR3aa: CASSTLTGYSNQPQHF
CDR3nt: TGTGCCAGCAGCACATTGACTGGTTATAGCAATCAGCCCCAGCATTTT

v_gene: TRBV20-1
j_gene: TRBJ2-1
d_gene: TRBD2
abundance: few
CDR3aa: CSAPDASGAINEQFF
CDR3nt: TGCAGTGCCCCGGACGCTAGCGGGGCGATCAATGAGCAGTTCTTC

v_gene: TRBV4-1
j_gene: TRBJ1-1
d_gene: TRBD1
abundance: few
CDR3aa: CASSQVWDRGFSNTEAFF
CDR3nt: TGCGCCAGCAGCCAAGTCTGGGACAGGGGGTTCTCTAACACTGAAGCTTTCTTT

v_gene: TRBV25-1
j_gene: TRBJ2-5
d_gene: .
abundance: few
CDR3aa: CASSEQDSRETQYF
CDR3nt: TGTGCCAGCAGTGAACAGGACTCCAGGGAGACCCAGTACTTC